The clone carrying this T cell receptor (beta chain) was found many times. Its target is unknown. The CDR3 is made up of 15 amino acids. CDR1 and CDR2 (germline): MNHEY, SVGEGT. V lost 6 bases and J lost 4, with 18 bases in between. Patients were left out if they had other autoimmune diseases, uncontrolled infections, pregnancy or lactation. Out of around 10 ml of fresh peripheral blood, PBMCs were obtained. Amplification of TCR beta CDR3 regions used RNA transcripts. First-round RT-PCR used HTBI primers; second-round multiplex PCR followed. A single record per CDR3 protein comes from TCRdb applying MiXCR to the multiplex PCR reads. The repertoire holds roughly 350,000 distinct CDR3 sequences, with about a sixth as singletons. This entry is derived from a study of Graves' ophthalmopathy and Graves' hyperthyroidism. Whole-study context: Peripheral blood was gathered at first diagnosis, ahead of any treatment whatsoever.

General study results and limits: Blood shared most expanded thyroid clonotypes above 0.001 frequency.

Sequencing was done on a sample of peripheral blood. V and J are TRBV6-2 or TRBV6-3 and TRBJ1-2; D is perhaps TRBD1 (6 bases). The receptor was isolated from an adult woman with stable Graves' hyperthyroidism. CDR3 sequence reads: CASRNPGQGSYGYTF. The CDR3 coding sequence is TGTGCCAGCAGGAACCCGGGACAAGGGTCCTATGGCTACACCTTC.